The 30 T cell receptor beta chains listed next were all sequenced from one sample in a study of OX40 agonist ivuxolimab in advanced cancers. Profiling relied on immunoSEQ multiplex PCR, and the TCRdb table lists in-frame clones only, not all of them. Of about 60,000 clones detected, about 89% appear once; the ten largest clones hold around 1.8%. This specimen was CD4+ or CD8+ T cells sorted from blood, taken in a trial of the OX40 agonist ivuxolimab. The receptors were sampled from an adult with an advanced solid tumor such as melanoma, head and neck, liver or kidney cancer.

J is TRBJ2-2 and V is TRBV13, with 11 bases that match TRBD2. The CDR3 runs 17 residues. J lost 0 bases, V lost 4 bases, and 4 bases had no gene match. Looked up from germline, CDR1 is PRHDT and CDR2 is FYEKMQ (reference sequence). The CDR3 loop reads CASSYPSGRTNTGELFF. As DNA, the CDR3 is TGTGCCAGCAGCTACCCTAGCGGGAGGACGAACACCGGGGAGCTGTTTTTT.

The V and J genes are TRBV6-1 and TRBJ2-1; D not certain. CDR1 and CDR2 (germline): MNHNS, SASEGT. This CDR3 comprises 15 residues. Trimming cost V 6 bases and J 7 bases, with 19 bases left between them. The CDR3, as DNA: TGTGCCAGCAGGAGCCCTGGGGTAGGGATGAATGAGCAGTTCTTC. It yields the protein CASRSPGVGMNEQFF.

The CDR3 loop is CASSPLTGKRRWRDSYEQYF. Here the CDR3 DNA reads TGTGCCAGCAGTCCCTTGACAGGGAAACGGCGTTGGCGGGATTCCTACGAGCAGTACTTC. V and J are TRBV28 and TRBJ2-7, with a tentative D call TRBD1 (7 bases). This CDR3 spans 20 amino acids. Germline values: CDR1 MDHEN, CDR2 SYDVKM. The ends were cut back, 5 bases at V and 1 base at J, with 30 bases in the middle.

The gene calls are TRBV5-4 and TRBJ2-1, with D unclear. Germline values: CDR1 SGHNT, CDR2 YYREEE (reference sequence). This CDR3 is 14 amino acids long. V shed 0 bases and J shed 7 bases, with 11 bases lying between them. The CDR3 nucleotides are TGTGCCAGCAGCTTGGGAGTCAGTTGGAATGAGCAGTTCTTC. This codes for CASSLGVSWNEQFF. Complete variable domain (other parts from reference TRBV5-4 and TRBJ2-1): ETGVTQSPTHLIKTRGQQVTLRCSSQSGHNTVSWYQQALGQGPQFIFQYYREEENGRGNFPPRFSGLQFPNYSSELNVNALELDDSALYLCASSLGVSWNEQFFGPGTRLTVL.

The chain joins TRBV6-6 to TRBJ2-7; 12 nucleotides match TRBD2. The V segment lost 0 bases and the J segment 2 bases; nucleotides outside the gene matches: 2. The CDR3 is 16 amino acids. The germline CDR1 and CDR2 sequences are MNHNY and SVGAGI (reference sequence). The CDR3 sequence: CASSYSLAGGPYEQYF. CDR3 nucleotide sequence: TGTGCCAGCAGTTACTCACTAGCGGGAGGACCCTACGAGCAGTACTTC.

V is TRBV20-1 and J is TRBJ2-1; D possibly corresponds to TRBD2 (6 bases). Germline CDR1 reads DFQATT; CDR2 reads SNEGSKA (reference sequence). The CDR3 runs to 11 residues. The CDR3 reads CNIGQGGEQFF. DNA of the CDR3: TGCAACATTGGGCAGGGAGGTGAGCAGTTCTTC.

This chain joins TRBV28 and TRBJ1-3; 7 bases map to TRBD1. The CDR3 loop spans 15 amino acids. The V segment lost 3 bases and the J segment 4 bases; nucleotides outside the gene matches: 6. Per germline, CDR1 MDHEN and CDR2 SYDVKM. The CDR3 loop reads CASSFPTGHGNTIYF. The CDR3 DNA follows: TGTGCCAGCAGTTTCCCGACAGGGCACGGAAACACCATATATTTT.

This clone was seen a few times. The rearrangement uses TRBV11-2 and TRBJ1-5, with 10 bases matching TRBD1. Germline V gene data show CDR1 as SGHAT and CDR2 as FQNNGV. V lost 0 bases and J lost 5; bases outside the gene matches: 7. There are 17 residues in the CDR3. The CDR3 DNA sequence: TGTGCCAGCAGCTTAGATCTGACAGGGGGCCAGGATCAGCCCCAGCATTTT. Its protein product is CASSLDLTGGQDQPQHF.

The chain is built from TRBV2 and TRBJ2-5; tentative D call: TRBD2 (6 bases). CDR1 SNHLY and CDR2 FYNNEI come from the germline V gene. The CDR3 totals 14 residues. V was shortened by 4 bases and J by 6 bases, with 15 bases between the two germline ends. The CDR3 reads CASSGGELIKTQYF. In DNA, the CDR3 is TGTGCCAGCAGTGGGGGGGAGTTGATAAAGACCCAGTACTTC.

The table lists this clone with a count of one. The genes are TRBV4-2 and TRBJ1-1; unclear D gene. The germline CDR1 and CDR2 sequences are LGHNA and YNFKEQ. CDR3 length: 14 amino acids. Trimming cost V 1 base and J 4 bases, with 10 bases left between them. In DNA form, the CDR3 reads TGTGCCAGCAGCCAAGGTGGAAGTATCACTGAAGCTTTCTTT. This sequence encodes CASSQGGSITEAFF.

As DNA, the CDR3 is TGCGCCAGCAGCTTGGGGGCGGGAATAGAACAAGAGACCCAGTACTTC. Its protein is CASSLGAGIEQETQYF. This chain joins TRBV5-1 and TRBJ2-5, with D possibly TRBD2 on 6 matching bases. The CDR3 loop spans 16 amino acids. Germline values: CDR1 SGHRS, CDR2 YFSETQ. V was cut by 0 bases and J by 2 bases, with 14 bases left in between.

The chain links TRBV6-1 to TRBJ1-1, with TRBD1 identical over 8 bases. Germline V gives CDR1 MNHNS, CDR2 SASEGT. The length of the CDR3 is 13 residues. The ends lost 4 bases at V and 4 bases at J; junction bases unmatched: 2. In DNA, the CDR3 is TGTGCCAGCAGTGGAGACAGGGGCACTGAAGCTTTCTTT. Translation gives CASSGDRGTEAFF.

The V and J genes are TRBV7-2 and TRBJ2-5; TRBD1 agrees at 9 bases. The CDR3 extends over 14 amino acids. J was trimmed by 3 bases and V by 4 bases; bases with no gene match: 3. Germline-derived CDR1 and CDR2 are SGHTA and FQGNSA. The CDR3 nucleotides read TGTGCCAGCAGCTCCGACAGGGGGAAAGAGACCCAGTACTTC. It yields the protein CASSSDRGKETQYF.

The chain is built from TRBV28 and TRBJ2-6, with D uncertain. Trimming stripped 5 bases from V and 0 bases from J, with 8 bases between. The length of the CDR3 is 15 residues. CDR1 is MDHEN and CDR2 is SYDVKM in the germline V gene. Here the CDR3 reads CASSRTASGANVLTF. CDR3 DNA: TGTGCCAGCAGTCGAACAGCCTCTGGGGCCAACGTCCTGACTTTC.

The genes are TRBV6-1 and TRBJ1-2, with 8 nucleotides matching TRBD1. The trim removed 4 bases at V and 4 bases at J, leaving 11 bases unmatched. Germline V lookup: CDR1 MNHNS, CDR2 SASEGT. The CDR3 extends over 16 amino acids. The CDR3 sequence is CASSGDRTTHFYGYTF. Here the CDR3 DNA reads TGTGCCAGCAGTGGGGACAGGACCACGCATTTCTATGGCTACACCTTC.

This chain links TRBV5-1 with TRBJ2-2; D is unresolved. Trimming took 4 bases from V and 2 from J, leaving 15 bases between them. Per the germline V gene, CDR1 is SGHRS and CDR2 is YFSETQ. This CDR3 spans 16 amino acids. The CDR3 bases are TGCGCCAGCAGCATTCGACCCATCGATAACACCGGGGAGCTGTTTTTT. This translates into CASSIRPIDNTGELFF.

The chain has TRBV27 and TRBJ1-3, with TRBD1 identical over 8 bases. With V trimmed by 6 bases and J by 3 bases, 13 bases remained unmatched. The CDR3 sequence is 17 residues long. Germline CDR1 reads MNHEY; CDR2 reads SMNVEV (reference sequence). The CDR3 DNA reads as TGTGCCAGCAGCCCCAGGACAGGGTTTGGGGTTGGAAACACCATATATTTT. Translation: CASSPRTGFGVGNTIYF.

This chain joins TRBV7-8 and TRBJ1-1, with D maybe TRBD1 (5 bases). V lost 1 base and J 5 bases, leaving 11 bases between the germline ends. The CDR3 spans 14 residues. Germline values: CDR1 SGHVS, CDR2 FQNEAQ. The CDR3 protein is CASSLEGARTEAFF. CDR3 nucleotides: TGTGCCAGCAGCTTAGAAGGGGCGCGTACTGAAGCTTTCTTT.

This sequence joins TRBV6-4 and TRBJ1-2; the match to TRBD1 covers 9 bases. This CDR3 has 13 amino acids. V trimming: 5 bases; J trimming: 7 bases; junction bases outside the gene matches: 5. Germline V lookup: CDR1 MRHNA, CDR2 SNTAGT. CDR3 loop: CASSPGTGIGYTF. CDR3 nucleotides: TGTGCCAGCAGTCCCGGGACAGGGATTGGCTACACCTTC.

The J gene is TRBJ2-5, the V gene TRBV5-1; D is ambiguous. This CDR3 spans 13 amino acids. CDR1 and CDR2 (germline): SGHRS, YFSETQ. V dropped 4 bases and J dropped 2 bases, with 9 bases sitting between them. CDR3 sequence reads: CASSLVIQETQYF. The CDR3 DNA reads TGCGCCAGCAGCCTTGTAATACAAGAGACCCAGTACTTC. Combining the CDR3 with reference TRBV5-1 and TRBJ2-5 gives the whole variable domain KAGVTQTPRYLIKTRGQQVTLSCSPISGHRSVSWYQQTPGQGLQFLFEYFSETQRNKGNFPGRFSGRQFSNSRSEMNVSTLELGDSALYLCASSLVIQETQYFGPGTRLLVL.

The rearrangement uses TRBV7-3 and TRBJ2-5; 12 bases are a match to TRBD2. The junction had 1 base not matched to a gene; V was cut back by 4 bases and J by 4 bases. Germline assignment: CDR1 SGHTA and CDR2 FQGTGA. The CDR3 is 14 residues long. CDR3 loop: CASSSSGGVETQYF. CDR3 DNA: TGTGCCAGCAGCTCTAGCGGGGGGGTAGAGACCCAGTACTTC.

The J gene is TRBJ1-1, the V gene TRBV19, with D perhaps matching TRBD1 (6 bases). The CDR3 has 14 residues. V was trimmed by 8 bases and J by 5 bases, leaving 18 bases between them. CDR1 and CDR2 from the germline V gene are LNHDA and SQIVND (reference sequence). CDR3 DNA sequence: TGTGCCAGTTCGACTGACAGGCGTGAAACTGAAGCTTTCTTT. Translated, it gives CASSTDRRETEAFF. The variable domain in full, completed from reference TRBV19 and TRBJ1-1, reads DGGITQSPKYLFRKEGQNVTLSCEQNLNHDAMYWYRQDPGQGLRLIYYSQIVNDFQKGDIAEGYSVSREKKESFPLTVTSAQKNPTAFYLCASSTDRRETEAFFGQGTRLTVV.

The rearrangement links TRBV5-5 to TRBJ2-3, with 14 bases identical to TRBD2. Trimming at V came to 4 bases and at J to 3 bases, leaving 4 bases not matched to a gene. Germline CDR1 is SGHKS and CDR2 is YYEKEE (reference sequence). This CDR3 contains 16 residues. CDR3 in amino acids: CASSTGTSGSTDTQYF. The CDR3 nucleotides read TGTGCCAGCAGCACAGGGACTAGCGGGAGTACAGATACGCAGTATTTT.

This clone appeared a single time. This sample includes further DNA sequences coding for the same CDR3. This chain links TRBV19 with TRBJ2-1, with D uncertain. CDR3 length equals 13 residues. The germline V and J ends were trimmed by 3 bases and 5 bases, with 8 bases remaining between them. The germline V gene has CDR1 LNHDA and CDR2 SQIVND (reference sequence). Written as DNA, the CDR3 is TGTGCCAGTAGTATCGGGCAGAACAATGAGCAGTTCTTC. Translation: CASSIGQNNEQFF.

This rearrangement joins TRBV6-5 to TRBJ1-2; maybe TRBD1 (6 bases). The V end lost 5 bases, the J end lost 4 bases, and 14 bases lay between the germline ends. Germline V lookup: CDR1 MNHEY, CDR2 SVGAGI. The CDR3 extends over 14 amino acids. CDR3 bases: TGTGCCAGCAGTCAACCAGCACAGGGCTATGGCTACACCTTC. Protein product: CASSQPAQGYGYTF.

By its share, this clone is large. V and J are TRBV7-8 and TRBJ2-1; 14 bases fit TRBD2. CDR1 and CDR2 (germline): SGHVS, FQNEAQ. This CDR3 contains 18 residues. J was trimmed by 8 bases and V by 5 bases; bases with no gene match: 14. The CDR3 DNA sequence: TGTGCCAGCAGCAAAAGTACAGGACTAGCGGGGGGTGGTTATGAGCAGTTCTTC. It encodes CASSKSTGLAGGGYEQFF.

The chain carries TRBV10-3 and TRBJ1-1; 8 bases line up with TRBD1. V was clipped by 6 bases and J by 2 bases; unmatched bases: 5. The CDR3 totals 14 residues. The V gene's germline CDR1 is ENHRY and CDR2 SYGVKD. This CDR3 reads CAISRTGFNTEAFF. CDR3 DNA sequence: TGTGCCATCAGCCGGACAGGGTTTAACACTGAAGCTTTCTTT.

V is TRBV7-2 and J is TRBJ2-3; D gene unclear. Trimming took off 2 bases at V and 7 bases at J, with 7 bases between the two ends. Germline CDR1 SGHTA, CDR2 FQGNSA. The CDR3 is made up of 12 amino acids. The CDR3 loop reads CASSLSPHTQYF. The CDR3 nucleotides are TGTGCCAGCAGCTTATCCCCACATACGCAGTATTTT. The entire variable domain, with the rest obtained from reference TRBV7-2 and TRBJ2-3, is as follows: GAGVSQSPSNKVTEKGKDVELRCDPISGHTALYWYRQSLGQGLEFLIYFQGNSAPDKSGLPSDRFSAERTGGSVSTLTIQRTQQEDSAVYLCASSLSPHTQYFGPGTRLTVL.

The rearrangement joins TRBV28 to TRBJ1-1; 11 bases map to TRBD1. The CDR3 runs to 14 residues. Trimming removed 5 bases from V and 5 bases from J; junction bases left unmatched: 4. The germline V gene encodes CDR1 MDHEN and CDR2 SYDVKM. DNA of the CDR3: TGTGCCAGCAGTCCGGGGACAGGGGGTACTGAAGCTTTCTTT. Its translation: CASSPGTGGTEAFF.

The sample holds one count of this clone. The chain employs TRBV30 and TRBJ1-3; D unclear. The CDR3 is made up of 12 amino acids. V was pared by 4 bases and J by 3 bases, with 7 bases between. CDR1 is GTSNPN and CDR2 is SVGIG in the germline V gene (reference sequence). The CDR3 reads CAWIRGGNTIYF. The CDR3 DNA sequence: TGTGCCTGGATCCGGGGTGGAAACACCATATATTTT.